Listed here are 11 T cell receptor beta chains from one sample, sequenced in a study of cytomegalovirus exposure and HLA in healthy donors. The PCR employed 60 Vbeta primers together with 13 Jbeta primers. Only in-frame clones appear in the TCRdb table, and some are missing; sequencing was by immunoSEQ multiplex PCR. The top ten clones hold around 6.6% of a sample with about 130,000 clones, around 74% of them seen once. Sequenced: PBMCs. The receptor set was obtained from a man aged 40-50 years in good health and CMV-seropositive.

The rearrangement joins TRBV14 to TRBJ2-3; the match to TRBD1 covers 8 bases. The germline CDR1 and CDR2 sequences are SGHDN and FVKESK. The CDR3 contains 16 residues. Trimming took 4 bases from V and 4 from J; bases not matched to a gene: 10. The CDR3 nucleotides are TGTGCCAGCAGCCTCGACAGGGGAAGAATTCCAGATACGCAGTATTTT. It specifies CASSLDRGRIPDTQYF. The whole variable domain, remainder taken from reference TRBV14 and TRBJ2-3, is EAGVTQFPSHSVIEKGQTVTLRCDPISGHDNLYWYRRVMGKEIKFLLHFVKESKQDESGMPNNRFLAERTGGTYSTLKVQPAELEDSGVYFCASSLDRGRIPDTQYFGPGTRLTVL.

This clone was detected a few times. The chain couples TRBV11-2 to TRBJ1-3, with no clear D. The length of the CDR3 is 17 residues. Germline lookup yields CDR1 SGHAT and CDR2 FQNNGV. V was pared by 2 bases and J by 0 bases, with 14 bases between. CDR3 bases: TGTGCCAGCAGCTTAAGACGGGGATCTTTCTCTGGAAACACCATATATTTT. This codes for CASSLRRGSFSGNTIYF.

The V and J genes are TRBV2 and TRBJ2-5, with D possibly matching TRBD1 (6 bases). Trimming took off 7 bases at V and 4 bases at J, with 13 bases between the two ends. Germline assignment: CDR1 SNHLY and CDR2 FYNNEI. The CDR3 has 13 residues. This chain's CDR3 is CASIGTFGETQYF. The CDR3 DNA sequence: TGTGCCAGCATAGGGACATTCGGAGAGACCCAGTACTTC.

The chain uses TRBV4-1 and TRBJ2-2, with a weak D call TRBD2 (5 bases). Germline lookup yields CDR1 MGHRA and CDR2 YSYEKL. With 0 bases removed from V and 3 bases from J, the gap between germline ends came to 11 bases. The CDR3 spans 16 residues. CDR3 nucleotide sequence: TGCGCCAGCAGCCAAGAGGAGGCCAGCTACACCGGGGAGCTGTTTTTT. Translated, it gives CASSQEEASYTGELFF.

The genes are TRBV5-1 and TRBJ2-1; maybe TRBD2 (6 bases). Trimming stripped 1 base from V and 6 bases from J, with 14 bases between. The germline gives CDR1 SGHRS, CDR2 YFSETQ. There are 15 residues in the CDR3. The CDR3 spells CASSLSPFGGNEQFF. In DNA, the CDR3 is TGCGCCAGCAGCTTGAGCCCGTTCGGGGGCAATGAGCAGTTCTTC.

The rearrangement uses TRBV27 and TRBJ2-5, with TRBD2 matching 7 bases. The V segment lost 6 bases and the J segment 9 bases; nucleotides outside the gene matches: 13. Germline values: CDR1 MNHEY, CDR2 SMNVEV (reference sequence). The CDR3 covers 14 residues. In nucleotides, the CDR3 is TGTGCCAGCAGCCCCTTGGGGGGGGGATCCTCCCAGTACTTC. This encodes CASSPLGGGSSQYF.

This CDR3 is CASYLRGGFSNYGYTF. The CDR3 DNA reads TGTGCCAGCTACCTCCGAGGAGGATTTTCTAACTATGGCTACACCTTC. The V call is TRBV5-4, the J call TRBJ1-2; D remains ambiguous. This CDR3 has 16 residues. CDR1 SGHNT and CDR2 YYREEE come from the germline V gene (reference sequence). V lost 7 bases to trimming and J lost 0 bases, with 19 bases between them.

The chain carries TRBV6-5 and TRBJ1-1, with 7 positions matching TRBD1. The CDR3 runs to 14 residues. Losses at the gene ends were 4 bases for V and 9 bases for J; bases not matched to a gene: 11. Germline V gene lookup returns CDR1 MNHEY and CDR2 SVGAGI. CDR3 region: CASSSLKGAYKAFF. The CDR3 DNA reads TGTGCCAGCAGTTCTCTTAAGGGGGCGTATAAAGCTTTCTTT.

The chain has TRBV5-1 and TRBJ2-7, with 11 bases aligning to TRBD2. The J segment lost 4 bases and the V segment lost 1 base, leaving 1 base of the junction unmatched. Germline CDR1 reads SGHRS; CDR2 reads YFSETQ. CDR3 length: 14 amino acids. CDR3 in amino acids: CASSLLAGGYEQYF. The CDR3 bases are TGCGCCAGCAGCTTGTTAGCGGGAGGGTACGAGCAGTACTTC.

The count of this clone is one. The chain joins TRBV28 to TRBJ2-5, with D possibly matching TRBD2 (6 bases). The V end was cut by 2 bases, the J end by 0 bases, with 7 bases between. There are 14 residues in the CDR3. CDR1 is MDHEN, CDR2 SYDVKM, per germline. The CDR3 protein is CASSLGGNQETQYF. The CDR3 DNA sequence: TGTGCCAGCAGTTTAGGAGGGAACCAAGAGACCCAGTACTTC.

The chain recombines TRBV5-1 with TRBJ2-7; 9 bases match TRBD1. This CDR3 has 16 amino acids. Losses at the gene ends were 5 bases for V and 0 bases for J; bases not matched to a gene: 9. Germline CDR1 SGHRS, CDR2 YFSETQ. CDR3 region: CASRLVPGQGSYEQYF. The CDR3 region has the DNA TGCGCCAGCAGACTTGTCCCGGGACAGGGCTCCTACGAGCAGTACTTC.